A single sample is the source of the 23 T cell receptor beta chains below, sequenced in a study of blood T cell repertoires in COVID-19. Generated by immunoSEQ multiplex PCR, the TCRdb table keeps only in-frame clones and is missing some. The sample contains more than 200,000 clones, approximately 91% of which appear only once. Sequencing was done on a sample of peripheral blood. All receptors derive from a man aged 40-49 years with acute or convalescent COVID-19.

In this sample, this clone turned up once. The CDR3 DNA reads as TGCGCCAGCAGTGAGATGCTAGCTGTCGATGAGCAGTTCTTC. It encodes CASSEMLAVDEQFF. The chain links TRBV10-2 to TRBJ2-1; D may be TRBD2 (5 bases). Germline V lookup: CDR1 WSHSY, CDR2 SAAADI. This CDR3 has 14 residues. Trimming took 2 bases from V and 8 from J, leaving 13 bases between them.

The gene calls are TRBV14 and TRBJ1-1; possibly TRBD1 for D (6 bases). In germline, CDR1 is SGHDN, CDR2 FVKESK. The CDR3 extends over 16 amino acids. V lost 0 bases and J lost 6, with 17 bases in between. The CDR3 sequence: CASSQDRGGASPEAFF. Here the CDR3 DNA reads TGTGCCAGCAGCCAAGATCGGGGGGGCGCGAGTCCTGAAGCTTTCTTT.

This rearrangement joins TRBV6-2 or TRBV6-3 to TRBJ2-7, with TRBD1 as a possible D gene (6 bases). CDR3 length: 15 residues. The ends were cut back, 5 bases at V and 0 bases at J, with 14 bases in the middle. Germline CDR1 reads MNHEY; CDR2 reads SVGEGT. The CDR3 coding sequence is TGTGCCAGCAGTCCCGCAGGGGTACCCTCCTACGAGCAGTACTTC. Its translation: CASSPAGVPSYEQYF.

This chain connects TRBV5-1 to TRBJ2-7; TRBD2 agrees at 12 bases. V shed 5 bases and J 5 bases; nucleotides not matched to a gene: 11. Germline-derived CDR1 and CDR2 are SGHRS and YFSETQ. The CDR3 has 16 amino acids. The CDR3 sequence is CASSSRLAGATNEQYF. The CDR3 DNA follows: TGCGCCAGCAGTTCACGACTAGCGGGAGCTACGAACGAGCAGTACTTC.

V gene TRBV5-4 combines with J gene TRBJ2-7; 9 bases line up with TRBD1. CDR1 is SGHNT, CDR2 YYREEE, per germline (reference sequence). Trimming cost V 4 bases and J 2 bases; bases outside gene matches: 7. The CDR3 is made up of 15 amino acids. The CDR3 region is CASSPGQGHPYEQYF. The CDR3 bases are TGTGCCAGCAGCCCGGGACAGGGCCATCCCTACGAGCAGTACTTC.

V is TRBV18 and J is TRBJ1-5, with a weak D call TRBD1 (5 bases). The germline V gene has CDR1 KGHSH and CDR2 LQKENI. The CDR3 has 15 amino acids. V was clipped by 2 bases and J by 6 bases, with 14 bases between them. In DNA, the CDR3 is TGTGCCAGCTCACCAGCAGGCCAGGGAAGTCAGCCCCAGCATTTT. Translated, it gives CASSPAGQGSQPQHF.

The chain's CDR3 is CASSFAGEQFF. For the CDR3, the DNA is TGCGCCAGCAGCTTTGCAGGAGAGCAGTTCTTC. This chain uses TRBV5-1 with TRBJ2-1; D not resolved. From germline, CDR1 is SGHRS and CDR2 YFSETQ. The length of the CDR3 is 11 residues. Trimming removed 2 bases at V and 10 bases at J, with 7 bases between. Together with reference TRBV5-1 and TRBJ2-1, the CDR3 gives the full variable domain: KAGVTQTPRYLIKTRGQQVTLSCSPISGHRSVSWYQQTPGQGLQFLFEYFSETQRNKGNFPGRFSGRQFSNSRSEMNVSTLELGDSALYLCASSFAGEQFFGPGTRLTVL.

The chain has TRBV30 and TRBJ1-2; no firm D call. CDR3 length: 13 residues. Germline lookup yields CDR1 GTSNPN and CDR2 SVGIG (reference sequence). V was trimmed by 1 base and J by 6 bases, leaving 12 bases between them. CDR3 nucleotides: TGTGCCTGGAGTGACCCAGACAAGGATGGCTACACCTTC. Translating gives CAWSDPDKDGYTF.

V is TRBV11-3 and J is TRBJ2-2; 7 positions match TRBD2. The CDR3 has 14 amino acids. V lost 7 bases, J lost 2 bases, and 4 bases stayed unmatched. Germline loops: CDR1 SGHNT, CDR2 YENEEA. CDR3 loop: CASKAGTNTGELFF. DNA of the CDR3: TGTGCCAGCAAAGCGGGAACCAACACCGGGGAGCTGTTTTTT.

The chain couples TRBV6-5 to TRBJ2-5; 10 bases are a match to TRBD2. J gave up 4 bases and V 7 bases, and 6 bases lay outside the gene matches. Germline V gene sequence: CDR1 MNHEY, CDR2 SVGAGI. The CDR3 runs to 14 residues. This CDR3 reads CASNKLAGAETQYF. CDR3 DNA: TGTGCCAGCAATAAGCTAGCGGGGGCAGAGACCCAGTACTTC.

This sequence joins TRBV24-1 and TRBJ2-5; 10 bases are a match to TRBD2. With 3 bases clipped from V and 5 bases from J, the junction kept 8 bases outside the gene matches. CDR1 is KGHDR, CDR2 SFDVKD, per germline. This CDR3 is built from 16 residues. The CDR3 loop is CATSDGSSGGHETQYF. CDR3 nucleotides: TGTGCCACCAGTGATGGGTCTAGCGGGGGTCACGAGACCCAGTACTTC.

This chain uses TRBV5-1 with TRBJ2-5, with 13 bases aligning to TRBD2. CDR3 length: 17 residues. V dropped 3 bases and J dropped 4; count of bases not matched to a gene: 9. Germline V lookup: CDR1 SGHRS, CDR2 YFSETQ. CDR3 sequence reads: CASSWQLAGGLTETQYF. As DNA, the CDR3 is TGCGCCAGCAGCTGGCAACTAGCGGGGGGGCTCACAGAGACCCAGTACTTC.

This chain uses TRBV7-9 with TRBJ2-7; 9 positions agree with TRBD1. This CDR3 has 14 amino acids. Per germline, CDR1 SEHNR and CDR2 FQNEAQ (reference sequence). J was trimmed by 7 bases and V by 4 bases; bases with no gene match: 8. CDR3 protein: CASSWTGTGSEQYF. As DNA, the CDR3 is TGTGCCAGCAGCTGGACCGGGACAGGGAGTGAGCAGTACTTC.

The chain couples TRBV5-4 to TRBJ1-1; 8 nucleotides match TRBD1. Germline V gene sequence: CDR1 SGHNT, CDR2 YYREEE (reference sequence). The CDR3 extends over 15 amino acids. Unmatched junction bases numbered 9, after V lost 2 bases and J lost 6 bases. The CDR3 nucleotides read TGTGCCAGCAGCTTTGCCGGGACAGGTCGGCCTGAAGCTTTCTTT. It specifies CASSFAGTGRPEAFF.

The chain joins TRBV18 to TRBJ1-5, with 7 bases fitting TRBD1. CDR1 and CDR2 (germline): KGHSH, LQKENI. This CDR3 comprises 15 residues. The trim removed 4 bases at V and 7 bases at J, leaving 10 bases unmatched. The CDR3 nucleotides are TGTGCCAGCTCACTGGGGAAGGGGGCACACCAGCCCCAGCATTTT. Translating gives CASSLGKGAHQPQHF.

V is TRBV6-1 and J is TRBJ1-1; possible D gene TRBD1, 5 bases. Trimming stripped 1 base from V and 1 base from J, with 10 bases between. There are 15 residues in the CDR3. CDR1 MNHNS and CDR2 SASEGT come from the germline V gene. CDR3 sequence: CASSEGKGANTEAFF. In nucleotides, the CDR3 is TGTGCCAGCAGTGAAGGTAAAGGGGCGAACACTGAAGCTTTCTTT.

This chain links TRBV5-1 with TRBJ1-1; D not resolved. Trimming shortened V by 2 bases and J by 3 bases, and 8 bases separated the two germline ends. Looked up from germline, CDR1 is SGHRS and CDR2 is YFSETQ. The CDR3 sequence is 13 residues long. In nucleotides, the CDR3 is TGCGCCAGCAGCTTTACTGAAGACACTGAAGCTTTCTTT. It translates to CASSFTEDTEAFF.

This clone was seen only once. The chain couples TRBV19 to TRBJ2-1; the match to TRBD1 covers 7 bases. Germline CDR1 is LNHDA and CDR2 is SQIVND (reference sequence). Trimming at V came to 9 bases and at J to 8 bases, leaving 10 bases not matched to a gene. The CDR3 has 13 residues. CDR3 bases: TGTGCCAGCAAAAGACAGGGTAGAGATGAGCAGTTCTTC. Encoded protein: CASKRQGRDEQFF.

In this sample, this clone turned up a few times. The chain recombines TRBV7-9 with TRBJ1-4; perhaps TRBD1 as D (5 bases). The CDR3 loop spans 16 amino acids. Germline CDR1 is SEHNR and CDR2 is FQNEAQ (reference sequence). Trimming took off 1 base at V and 8 bases at J, with 17 bases between the two ends. The CDR3 bases are TGTGCCAGCAGCTTAGGCGCGACAGCCGCTCAGGAAAAACTGTTTTTT. This gives the protein CASSLGATAAQEKLFF.

The genes are TRBV11-2 and TRBJ2-7; 7 bases map to TRBD1. The CDR3 is made up of 13 amino acids. The ends lost 6 bases at V and 4 bases at J; junction bases unmatched: 6. Germline assignment: CDR1 SGHAT and CDR2 FQNNGV. CDR3 loop: CASRTSGGYEQYF. CDR3 nucleotide sequence: TGTGCCAGCAGAACTTCAGGGGGATACGAGCAGTACTTC.

This rearrangement joins TRBV29-1 to TRBJ2-3, with TRBD1 matching over 7 bases. Germline CDR1 reads SQVTM; CDR2 reads ANQGSEA. V dropped 3 bases and J dropped 3; count of bases not matched to a gene: 3. This CDR3 comprises 13 residues. This chain's CDR3 is CSVDPRGTDTQYF. The CDR3, as DNA: TGCAGCGTTGACCCCAGGGGGACAGATACGCAGTATTTT.

The genes are TRBV19 and TRBJ1-2; 8 bases align to TRBD1. J lost 4 bases, V lost 3 bases, and 7 bases had no gene match. CDR3 size: 15 residues. The germline CDR1 and CDR2 sequences are LNHDA and SQIVND (reference sequence). This CDR3 reads CASSMRDRRSYGYTF. The CDR3 DNA follows: TGTGCCAGTAGTATGCGGGACAGGAGATCCTATGGCTACACCTTC. The entire variable domain, with the rest obtained from reference TRBV19 and TRBJ1-2, is as follows: DGGITQSPKYLFRKEGQNVTLSCEQNLNHDAMYWYRQDPGQGLRLIYYSQIVNDFQKGDIAEGYSVSREKKESFPLTVTSAQKNPTAFYLCASSMRDRRSYGYTFGSGTRLTVV.

V and J are TRBV5-1 and TRBJ2-2, with 9 bases lining up with TRBD2. CDR3 size: 19 residues. Per germline, CDR1 SGHRS and CDR2 YFSETQ. J gave up 0 bases and V 0 bases, and 9 bases lay outside the gene matches. The CDR3 here is CASSLVPAGGTPNTGELFF. CDR3 coding DNA: TGCGCCAGCAGCTTGGTTCCAGCGGGAGGCACCCCGAACACCGGGGAGCTGTTTTTT.